The T cell receptor beta chain described here comes from a study of human T cells and chemical hapten exposure (dated by TCRdb to 2020 to 2023). Looking at the study overall: For sensitization, 2% DPC in acetone was applied to a roughly 2 cm by roughly 2 cm area of upper inner arm skin. Throughout the study period of 20 to 30 weeks, patients also received therapeutic DPC doses to the scalp every week. Patch tests used Finn chambers with 0.01% DPC on the upper back, scored after 6 days by International Contact Dermatitis Research Group standards. The patient cohort, mostly female, included alopecia areata with under or over 50% scalp involvement, alopecia totalis and alopecia universalis. Libraries were pooled for sequencing, and per-sample TCR yields varied mainly because of small differences in library volumes within the pool. Peripheral blood TCR repertoire changes were tracked in vivo in alopecia patients during primary and secondary sensitization to the hapten diphenylcyclopropenone (DPC). Patient blood was sampled pre-sensitization (week 0) and at 2, 6 and about 24 weeks after DPC sensitization. Twenty-nine alopecia patients gave blood for TCR sequencing at one to four time points (pre-sensitization, 2, 6 and 24 weeks). Study-level results and caveats: All patients had alopecia, a presumed autoimmune disease, so their immune response might differ from that of healthy individuals. The number of PT1 expanded TCRs positively correlated with patch test score, significant at thresholds 8, 16 and 32 but not 4. DPC sensitization did not change how many TCRs were above 1 in 1000 frequency, and no evidence was found of alterations in global repertoire structure. Expanded TCRs formed significantly more large CDR3 similarity clusters than pre-sensitization or healthy control sets, consistent with antigen-driven responses. Repeated subsampling changed both the strength of the expansion versus patch-test correlation and the threshold at which the correlation became significant.

According to the study, the label for this sample's time point signals: pre-sensitization, week 0. Taken with the paper, the label for treatment or condition translates to: therapeutic diphenylcyclopropenone sensitization with weekly scalp DPC. At every patch-test visit, the blood draw took place before the patch test was put on. Patients were eligible if aged 18 to 70, diagnosed with alopecia and judged suitable for DPC therapy, and pregnant patients were excluded. Unfractionated whole blood was collected in Tempus Blood RNA tubes, and total RNA was extracted from that blood. V and J lose 8 bases and 2 bases, and a span of 16 bases separates them. Its CDR3 holds 13 amino acids, cysteine through phenylalanine. The sequence is cut down to CDR3 DNA, 39 bases in frame from base 1. In the germline V gene (reference sequence), CDR1 corresponds to DFQATT and CDR2 to SNEGSKA. This clonotype showed up just a few times. Its target antigen remains unknown. Within one base of it there is no much larger clone, and no base qualities were kept.

Library preparation used RACE. The reads were generated on a NextSeq 500. During library preparation, unique molecular identifiers were attached to individual cDNA molecules so that TCRs could be counted in a quantitative, reproducible way. Both TCR alpha and TCR beta chains were sequenced from each blood RNA sample. Per the source publication's procedure: The median number of TCRs per sample was 95,638, ranging from about 23,224 to 700,000. The Decombinator software suite was used to annotate V, J and CDR3 in the TCR reads. Every sample was subsampled to the same number of TCRs (28,000) for the PS versus PT1 abundance plots. Expanded TCRs were defined as absent before sensitization and observed at least eight times at the 2-week time point. Starting from the raw public reads, TCRdb applied fastp trimming at Q25, assembled clones with MiXCR and retained in-frame beta chains. One record per CDR3 amino acid sequence lists the most common genes and DNA. In this record, the V and J calls reflect TCRdb's handling and not the investigators' own analysis. The sample table holds some 98,000 distinct CDR3 sequences, of which less than 14% were seen once. The biggest ten clones account for about 3% of the sample.

Sequenced here: whole blood, sampled in connection with sensitization to the hapten diphenylcyclopropenone (DPC). This TCR was recovered from a woman aged 55-69 years with alopecia areata. Some clones in this sample may be carry-over from other donors' samples. This sequence uses TRBV20-1 and TRBJ2-7, and perhaps TRBD1 as D gene, on 6 matching bases. The CDR3 region: CSFTGTTPYEQYF. The DNA sequence follows: TGCAGTTTCACCGGGACAACCCCCTACGAGCAGTACTTC.